This T cell receptor beta chain stems from a study of shared clonotypes between healthy human individuals. The germline V gene encodes CDR1 MDHEN and CDR2 SYDVKM. The CDR3 is 17 amino acids. The ends were cut back, 5 bases at V and 5 bases at J, with 22 bases in the middle. Those who donated, Caucasian adults without exception, all lived in Nashville, Tennessee. Replicate PCRs from sorted subsets contained approximately 220 ng DNA, which is some 29,000 T cell genomes. This table comes from immunoSEQ multiplex PCR, and its TCRdb copy is limited to in-frame clones, with some not included. The sample contains roughly 700,000 clones, about 90% of which appear only once. Broader study findings: Among the subsets, naive ones generally showed larger estimated richness than memory ones. Generation probabilities of non-shared clonotypes were lower (relative to those shared by all four donors).

This clone was observed once. No antigen is known for it. Sequenced material: memory CD8+ T cells from PBMCs. Sample subset: CD45RO+ cells pooled with CCR7-negative TemRA cells. This TCR was sampled from a man between 18 and 29 years old in good health. Some clones in this sample may be carry-over from other donors' samples. The chain couples TRBV28 to TRBJ2-1; D is unresolved. The CDR3 is CASSPSPPSSFDNEQFF. The CDR3 DNA follows: TGTGCCAGCAGTCCATCCCCGCCCTCTAGTTTCGACAATGAGCAGTTCTTC.